The rows below give T cell receptor beta chains drawn from one sample of a study of human T cells and chemical hapten exposure. TCRdb re-derived calls from the RACE reads in MiXCR, one entry per CDR3 protein. The sample holds 35,000 to 50,000 distinct CDR3 sequences, about 4.5% seen once. Sequences were obtained from whole blood. These receptors were taken from a female donor in good health. Some clones in this sample may be carry-over from other donors' samples. The CDR3 runs from the conserved cysteine through the conserved F or W. D genes are given only for firm matches. Expanded clones get a size class; other rows say once, few or many, or leave the size out.

v_call	clone_size	j_call	d_call	cdr3_nt	cdr3_aa
TRBV2	many	TRBJ1-1	NA	TGTGCCAGCAGATTGGGGCTGAACACTGAAGCTTTCTTT	CASRLGLNTEAFF
TRBV7-3	many	TRBJ2-3	TRBD2	TGTGCCAGCAGCTTAGCTAGCGGGGGGGCCTCAGATACGCAGTATTTT	CASSLASGGASDTQYF
TRBV7-9	many	TRBJ1-1	NA	TGTGCCAGCTCCCATTTGGTTACTGAAGCTTTCTTT	CASSHLVTEAFF
TRBV15	many	TRBJ1-1	NA	TGTGCCACCAGCAGAGATAGCGAGGGGGGCACTGAAGCTTTCTTT	CATSRDSEGGTEAFF
TRBV14	many	TRBJ2-2	NA	TGTGCCAGCAGCCAATGGAGAATACCTACCGGGGAGCTGTTTTTT	CASSQWRIPTGELFF
TRBV10-3	many	TRBJ1-1	NA	TGTGCCATCAGTGAGCCAGGGGAGAACACTGAAGCTTTCTTT	CAISEPGENTEAFF
TRBV7-2	many	TRBJ2-2	TRBD1	TGTGCCAGCAGCAGATATGGACAGGGGGCGTCCACCGGGGAGCTGTTTTTT	CASSRYGQGASTGELFF
TRBV5-1	many	TRBJ1-6	NA	TGCGCCAGCAGCCGGACAGTAATGGGTTTTAAGAATTCACCCCTCCACTTT	CASSRTVMGFKNSPLHF
TRBV30	many	TRBJ1-1	NA	TGTGCCACACATGCCACTGAAGCTTTCTTT	CATHATEAFF
TRBV5-4	few	TRBJ2-3	NA	TGTGCCAGCAGCTTAAGTTGGGACCAAACCACAGATACGCAGTATTTT	CASSLSWDQTTDTQYF
TRBV2	NA	TRBJ2-3	NA	TGTGCCAGCAGTGAAGCGCTTGTTGATACGCAGTATTTT	CASSEALVDTQYF
TRBV10-3	few	TRBJ2-4	NA	TGTGCCACCTATGACCCCTCGGCCAAAAACATTCAGTACTTC	CATYDPSAKNIQYF
TRBV20-1	many	TRBJ2-3	TRBD2	TGCAGTGCTTTTACTAGCGGGGAGATCACAGATACGCAGTATTTT	CSAFTSGEITDTQYF
TRBV11-2	many	TRBJ1-6	NA	TGTGCCAGCAGCCGCAATTCCAGGGTATCTCTTAGATCACCCCTCCACTTT	CASSRNSRVSLRSPLHF